The present entry profiles one T cell receptor (beta chain) with its context. These data come from a study of blood T cell repertoires in COVID-19. Study-level information: Collection of acute and convalescent COVID-19 samples took place in the United States, Italy and Spain.

Original processing notes: Researchers report that nucleated cell counts were estimated from reference gene primer amplification. Repertoires were generated with immunoSEQ multiplex PCR, while TCRdb's copy carries only in-frame clones and drops some. The D gene and trimming were derived from the DNA, and the V and J assignments and clone size from that table. The sample carries 200,000 to 250,000 clones, more than 70% recorded once. V gave up 6 bases and J gave up 8 bases, with 16 bases separating them. Per germline, CDR1 WSHSY and CDR2 SAAADI. CDR3 length: 14 residues. The study recruited people aged 18 to 89 years across about two dozen US areas. Two negative PCRs, clearance, or symptom resolution had been documented for recovered Cohort 3 donors.

V usage is TRBV10-2 and J usage is TRBJ1-4; a weak D match, TRBD1 (6 bases). This clonotype was sampled from a woman aged 45 to 65 who had recovered from COVID-19. The sequenced sample was PBMCs or T cells enriched from blood (not recorded which). The CDR3 sequence is CASRRGGRDEKLFF. The CDR3 region has the DNA TGCGCCAGCAGGAGGGGGGGCCGTGACGAAAAACTGTTTTTT.